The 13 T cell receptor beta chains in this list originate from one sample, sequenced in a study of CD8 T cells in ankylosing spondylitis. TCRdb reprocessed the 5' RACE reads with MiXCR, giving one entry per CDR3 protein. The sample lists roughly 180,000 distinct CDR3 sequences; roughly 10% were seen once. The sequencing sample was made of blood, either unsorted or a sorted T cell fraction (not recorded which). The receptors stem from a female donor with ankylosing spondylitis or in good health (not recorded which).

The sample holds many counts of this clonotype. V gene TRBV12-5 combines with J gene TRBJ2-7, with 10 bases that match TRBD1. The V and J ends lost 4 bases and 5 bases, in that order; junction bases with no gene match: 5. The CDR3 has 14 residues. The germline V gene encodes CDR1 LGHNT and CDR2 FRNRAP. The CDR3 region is CASGWGQGIDEQYF. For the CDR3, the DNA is TGTGCTAGTGGTTGGGGACAGGGGATCGACGAGCAGTACTTC.

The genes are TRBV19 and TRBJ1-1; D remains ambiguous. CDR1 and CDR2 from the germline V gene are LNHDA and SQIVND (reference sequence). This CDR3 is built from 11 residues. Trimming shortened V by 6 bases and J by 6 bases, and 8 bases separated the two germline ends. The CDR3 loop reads CASSSLAEAFF. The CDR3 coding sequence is TGTGCCAGTAGCTCTTTAGCTGAAGCTTTCTTT.

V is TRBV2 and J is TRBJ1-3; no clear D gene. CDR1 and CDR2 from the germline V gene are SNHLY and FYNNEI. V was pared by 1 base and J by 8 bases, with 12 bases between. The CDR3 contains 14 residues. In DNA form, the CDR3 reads TGTGCCAGCAGTGAAGTTTCGTGGGGAGACACCATATATTTT. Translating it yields CASSEVSWGDTIYF.

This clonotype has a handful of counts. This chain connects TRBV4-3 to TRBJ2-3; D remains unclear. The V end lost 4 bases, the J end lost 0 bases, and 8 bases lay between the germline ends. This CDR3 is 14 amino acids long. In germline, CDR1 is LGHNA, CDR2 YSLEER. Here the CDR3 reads CASSPSFSTDTQYF. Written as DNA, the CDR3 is TGCGCCAGCAGCCCGTCCTTTAGCACAGATACGCAGTATTTT.

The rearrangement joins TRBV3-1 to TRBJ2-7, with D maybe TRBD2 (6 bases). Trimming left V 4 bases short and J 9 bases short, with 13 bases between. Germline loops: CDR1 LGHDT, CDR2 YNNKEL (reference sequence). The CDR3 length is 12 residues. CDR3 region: CASSPAGGGQYF. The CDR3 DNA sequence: TGTGCCAGCAGCCCAGCCGGGGGAGGGCAGTACTTC.

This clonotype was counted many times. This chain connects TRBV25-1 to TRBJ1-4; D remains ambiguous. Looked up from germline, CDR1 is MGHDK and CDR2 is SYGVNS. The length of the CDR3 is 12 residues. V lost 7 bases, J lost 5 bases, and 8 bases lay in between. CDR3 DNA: TGTGCCAGCAATAGGTTCAATGAAAAACTGTTTTTT. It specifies CASNRFNEKLFF.

In DNA form, the CDR3 reads TGTGCCAGCAGAGGGACAGGGACCTACGAGCAGTACTTC. Translated, it gives CASRGTGTYEQYF. The rearrangement joins TRBV5-6 to TRBJ2-7, with 9 bases identical to TRBD1. CDR1 SGHDT and CDR2 YYEEEE come from the germline V gene. The CDR3 extends over 13 amino acids. V was pared by 5 bases and J by 2 bases, with 2 bases of the junction left unmatched.

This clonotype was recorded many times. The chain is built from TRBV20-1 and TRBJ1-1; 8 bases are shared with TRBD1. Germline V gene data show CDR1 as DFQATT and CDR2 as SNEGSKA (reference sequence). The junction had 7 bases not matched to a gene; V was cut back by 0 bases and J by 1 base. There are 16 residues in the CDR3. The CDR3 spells CSARDPTGVRNTEAFF. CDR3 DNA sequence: TGCAGTGCTAGAGATCCGACAGGGGTGCGGAACACTGAAGCTTTCTTT.

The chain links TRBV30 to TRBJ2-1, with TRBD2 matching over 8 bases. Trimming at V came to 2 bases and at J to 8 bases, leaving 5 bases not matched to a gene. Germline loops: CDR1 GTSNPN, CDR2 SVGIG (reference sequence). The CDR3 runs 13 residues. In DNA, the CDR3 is TGTGCCTGGAGTCTCCAGACTAGCGATGAGCAGTTCTTC. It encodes CAWSLQTSDEQFF. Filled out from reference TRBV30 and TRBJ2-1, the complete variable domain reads SQTIHQWPATLVQPVGSPLSLECTVEGTSNPNLYWYRQAAGRGLQLLFYSVGIGQISSEVPQNLSASRPQDRQFILSSKKLLLSDSGFYLCAWSLQTSDEQFFGPGTRLTVL.

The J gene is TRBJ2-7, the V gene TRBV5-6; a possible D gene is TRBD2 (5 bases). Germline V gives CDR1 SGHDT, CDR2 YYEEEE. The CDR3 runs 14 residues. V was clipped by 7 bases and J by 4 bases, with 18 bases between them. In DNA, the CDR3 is TGTGCCAGCGAGGGATCCACGGAGCCGTACGAGCAGTACTTC. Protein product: CASEGSTEPYEQYF.

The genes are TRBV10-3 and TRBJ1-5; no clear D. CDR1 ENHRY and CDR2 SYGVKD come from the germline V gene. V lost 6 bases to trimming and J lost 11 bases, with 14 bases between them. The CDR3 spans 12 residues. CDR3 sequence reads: CAISLDRVAQHF. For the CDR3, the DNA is TGTGCCATCAGCTTAGACCGAGTTGCCCAGCATTTT.

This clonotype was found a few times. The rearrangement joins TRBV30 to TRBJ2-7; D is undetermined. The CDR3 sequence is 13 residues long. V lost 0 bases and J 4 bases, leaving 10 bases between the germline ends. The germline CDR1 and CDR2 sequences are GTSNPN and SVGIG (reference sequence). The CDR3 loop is CAWSVSRSYEQYF. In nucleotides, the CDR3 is TGTGCCTGGAGTGTGTCTCGCAGTTACGAGCAGTACTTC.

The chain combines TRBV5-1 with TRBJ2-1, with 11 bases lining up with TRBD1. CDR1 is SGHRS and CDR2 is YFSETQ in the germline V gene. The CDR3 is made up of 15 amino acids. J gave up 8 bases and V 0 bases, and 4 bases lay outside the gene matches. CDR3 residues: CASSLGTGGVDEQFF. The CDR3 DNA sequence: TGCGCCAGCAGCTTGGGGACAGGGGGCGTCGATGAGCAGTTCTTC.